This is a list of T cell receptor beta chains from one sample in a study of tumour-infiltrating T cells in Burkitt lymphoma. The table came from immunoSEQ multiplex PCR; TCRdb's copy has only in-frame clones and leaves some out. The sample yields 1,400 or so clones, over 85% seen once. Sequenced material: tumor tissue. These receptors were taken from a human donor with diffuse large B-cell lymphoma. CDR3s include the opening cysteine and the closing phenylalanine or tryptophan. Fields, in order: clone size, J gene, D gene, V gene, CDR3 protein, CDR3 DNA. D genes are given only for firm matches. The listing skips clone size in some rows; elsewhere it reads once, few, many or a size class.

clone_size: -; j_call: TRBJ1-4; d_call: -; v_call: TRBV4-3; cdr3_aa: CASSQDWGKKLFF; cdr3_nt: TGCGCCAGCAGCCAAGATTGGGGAAAAAAACTGTTTTTT
clone_size: -; j_call: TRBJ1-2; d_call: -; v_call: TRBV2; cdr3_aa: CASSEDGSNYGYTF; cdr3_nt: TGTGCCAGCAGTGAGGACGGCTCTAACTATGGCTACACCTTC
clone_size: -; j_call: TRBJ1-1; d_call: -; v_call: TRBV7-2; cdr3_aa: CASSKWGGGTEAFF; cdr3_nt: TGTGCCAGCAGCAAATGGGGGGGTGGGACTGAAGCTTTCTTT
clone_size: -; j_call: TRBJ1-5; d_call: -; v_call: TRBV27; cdr3_aa: CASSLSEWNQPQHF; cdr3_nt: TGTGCCAGCAGTTTATCTGAGTGGAATCAGCCCCAGCATTTT
clone_size: -; j_call: TRBJ2-5; d_call: TRBD1; v_call: TRBV6-1; cdr3_aa: CASSRDRGRETQYF; cdr3_nt: TGTGCCAGCAGTAGGGACAGGGGGCGGGAGACCCAGTACTTC
clone_size: -; j_call: TRBJ2-5; d_call: TRBD1; v_call: TRBV5-1; cdr3_aa: CASSSGGQETQYF; cdr3_nt: TGCGCCAGCAGTTCAGGGGGCCAAGAGACCCAGTACTTC
clone_size: -; j_call: TRBJ1-2; d_call: TRBD1; v_call: TRBV2; cdr3_aa: CASSELDRVDYGYTF; cdr3_nt: TGTGCCAGCAGTGAACTCGACAGGGTGGACTATGGCTACACCTTC
clone_size: few; j_call: TRBJ1-2; d_call: TRBD1; v_call: TRBV27; cdr3_aa: CASGDRGGYTF; cdr3_nt: TGTGCCAGTGGGGACAGGGGTGGCTACACCTTC
clone_size: -; j_call: TRBJ1-5; d_call: TRBD1; v_call: TRBV4-1; cdr3_aa: CASRGQGERDSNQPQHF; cdr3_nt: TGCGCCAGCAGAGGACAGGGAGAGCGGGACAGCAATCAGCCCCAGCATTTT
clone_size: -; j_call: TRBJ2-1; d_call: TRBD2; v_call: TRBV2; cdr3_aa: CASRATSGSRNEQFF; cdr3_nt: TGTGCCAGCAGGGCTACTAGCGGGAGCCGAAATGAGCAGTTCTTC
clone_size: -; j_call: TRBJ2-7; d_call: TRBD2; v_call: TRBV2; cdr3_aa: CASRALGLGSYEQYF; cdr3_nt: TGTGCCAGCAGGGCACTGGGACTAGGCTCCTACGAGCAGTACTTC
clone_size: -; j_call: TRBJ1-1; d_call: -; v_call: TRBV2; cdr3_aa: CASTGLTDEAFF; cdr3_nt: TGTGCCAGCACAGGGTTAACCGACGAAGCTTTCTTT
clone_size: -; j_call: TRBJ2-1; d_call: -; v_call: TRBV5-6; cdr3_aa: CASSLGQFGEQFF; cdr3_nt: TGTGCCAGCAGCTTGGGGCAGTTTGGCGAGCAGTTCTTC
clone_size: -; j_call: TRBJ2-7; d_call: TRBD2; v_call: TRBV5-1; cdr3_aa: CASSLKTSGSSYEQYF; cdr3_nt: TGCGCCAGCAGCTTAAAAACTAGCGGGAGCTCCTACGAGCAGTACTTC
clone_size: -; j_call: TRBJ2-7; d_call: TRBD2; v_call: TRBV10-3; cdr3_aa: CAIRAPAGGGYEQYF; cdr3_nt: TGTGCCATCAGAGCTCCGGCGGGAGGGGGGTACGAGCAGTACTTC
clone_size: -; j_call: TRBJ2-1; d_call: TRBD2; v_call: TRBV7-8; cdr3_aa: CASSLASPSGRDEQFF; cdr3_nt: TGTGCCAGCAGCTTAGCCTCCCCTAGCGGGAGGGACGAGCAGTTCTTC
clone_size: -; j_call: TRBJ2-1; d_call: TRBD2; v_call: TRBV5-6; cdr3_aa: CASSLVLAGYNEQFF; cdr3_nt: TGTGCCAGCAGCTTGGTACTAGCGGGATACAATGAGCAGTTCTTC
clone_size: -; j_call: TRBJ1-1; d_call: TRBD1; v_call: TRBV5-1; cdr3_aa: CASSLGGQGDTEAFF; cdr3_nt: TGCGCCAGCAGCTTGGGGGGACAGGGGGACACTGAAGCTTTCTTT
clone_size: -; j_call: TRBJ2-7; d_call: TRBD2; v_call: TRBV7-2; cdr3_aa: CASGDRAGVGEQYF; cdr3_nt: TGTGCCAGCGGAGACCGGGCGGGAGTGGGCGAGCAGTACTTC
clone_size: -; j_call: TRBJ2-1; d_call: -; v_call: TRBV28; cdr3_aa: CASSSKRFTGRGTHNEQFF; cdr3_nt: TGTGCCAGCAGTTCAAAACGATTCACAGGGAGAGGGACGCACAATGAGCAGTTCTTC
clone_size: -; j_call: TRBJ2-2; d_call: -; v_call: TRBV4-1; cdr3_aa: CASKGSPGGLFF; cdr3_nt: TGCGCCAGCAAGGGCTCTCCTGGCGGGCTGTTTTTT
clone_size: -; j_call: TRBJ1-2; d_call: -; v_call: TRBV28; cdr3_aa: CASSYVPDYGYTF; cdr3_nt: TGTGCCAGCAGTTATGTGCCCGACTATGGCTACACCTTC
clone_size: -; j_call: TRBJ2-1; d_call: -; v_call: TRBV28; cdr3_aa: CASSFGGSYNEQFF; cdr3_nt: TGTGCCAGCAGTTTCGGCGGCTCCTACAATGAGCAGTTCTTC
clone_size: -; j_call: TRBJ2-1; d_call: -; v_call: TRBV28; cdr3_aa: CASDNGPSPYNEQFF; cdr3_nt: TGTGCCAGCGACAACGGTCCTTCGCCGTACAATGAGCAGTTCTTC
clone_size: -; j_call: TRBJ2-7; d_call: TRBD2; v_call: TRBV6-1; cdr3_aa: CASRVAGVGYEQYF; cdr3_nt: TGTGCCAGCAGGGTAGCGGGAGTGGGGTACGAGCAGTACTTC
clone_size: -; j_call: TRBJ2-7; d_call: -; v_call: TRBV30; cdr3_aa: CAWSRGGMVGSTYEQYF; cdr3_nt: TGTGCCTGGAGTAGGGGGGGCATGGTGGGGTCCACCTATGAGCAGTACTTC
clone_size: -; j_call: TRBJ1-2; d_call: -; v_call: TRBV25-1; cdr3_aa: CASSDRRGGIYGYTF; cdr3_nt: TGTGCCAGCAGTGATAGAAGGGGCGGCATCTATGGCTACACCTTC
clone_size: -; j_call: TRBJ1-2; d_call: TRBD1; v_call: TRBV5-1; cdr3_aa: CASSLPGTARNYGYTF; cdr3_nt: TGCGCCAGCAGCTTGCCCGGGACAGCGAGAAACTATGGCTACACCTTC
clone_size: once; j_call: TRBJ1-1; d_call: TRBD1; v_call: TRBV28; cdr3_aa: CASSHQGAPEAFF; cdr3_nt: TGTGCCAGCAGTCATCAGGGGGCCCCTGAAGCTTTCTTT
clone_size: -; j_call: TRBJ2-1; d_call: TRBD2; v_call: TRBV5-6; cdr3_aa: CASSLEEREDSPYNEQFF; cdr3_nt: TGTGCCAGCAGCTTGGAGGAGCGGGAGGATTCCCCCTACAATGAGCAGTTCTTC
clone_size: -; j_call: TRBJ2-3; d_call: -; v_call: TRBV7-6; cdr3_aa: CASVSGPPGETDTQYF; cdr3_nt: TGTGCCAGCGTCTCCGGTCCCCCCGGTGAGACAGATACGCAGTATTTT
clone_size: -; j_call: TRBJ2-1; d_call: TRBD1; v_call: TRBV30; cdr3_aa: CAWGQGNYEQFF; cdr3_nt: TGTGCCTGGGGACAGGGAAATTATGAGCAGTTCTTC
clone_size: -; j_call: TRBJ1-3; d_call: -; v_call: TRBV9; cdr3_aa: CASSVGYGNLDGNTIYF; cdr3_nt: TGTGCCAGCAGCGTAGGGTATGGGAATCTAGATGGAAACACCATATATTTT